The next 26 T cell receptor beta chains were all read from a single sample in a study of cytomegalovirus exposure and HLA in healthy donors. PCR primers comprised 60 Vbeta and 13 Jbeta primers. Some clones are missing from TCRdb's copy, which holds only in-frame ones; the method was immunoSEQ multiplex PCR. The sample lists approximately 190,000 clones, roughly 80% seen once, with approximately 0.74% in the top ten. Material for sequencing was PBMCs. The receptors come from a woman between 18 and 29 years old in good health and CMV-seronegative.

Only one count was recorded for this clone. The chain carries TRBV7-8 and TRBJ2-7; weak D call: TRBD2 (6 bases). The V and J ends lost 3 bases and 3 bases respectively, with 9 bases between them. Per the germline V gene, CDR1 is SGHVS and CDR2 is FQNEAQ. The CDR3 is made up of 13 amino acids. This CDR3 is CASSLAGSYEQYF. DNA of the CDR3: TGTGCCAGCAGCTTGGCGGGGAGCTACGAGCAGTACTTC.

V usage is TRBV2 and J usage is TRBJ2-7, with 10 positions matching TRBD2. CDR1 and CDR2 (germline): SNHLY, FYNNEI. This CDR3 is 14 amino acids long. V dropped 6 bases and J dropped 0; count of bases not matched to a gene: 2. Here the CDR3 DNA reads TGTGCCAGCAGGACTAGCGGGTCCTCCTACGAGCAGTACTTC. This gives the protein CASRTSGSSYEQYF. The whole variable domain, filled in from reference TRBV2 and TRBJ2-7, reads EPEVTQTPSHQVTQMGQEVILRCVPISNHLYFYWYRQILGQKVEFLVSFYNNEISEKSEIFDDQFSVERPDGSNFTLKIRSTKLEDSAMYFCASRTSGSSYEQYFGPGTRLTVT.

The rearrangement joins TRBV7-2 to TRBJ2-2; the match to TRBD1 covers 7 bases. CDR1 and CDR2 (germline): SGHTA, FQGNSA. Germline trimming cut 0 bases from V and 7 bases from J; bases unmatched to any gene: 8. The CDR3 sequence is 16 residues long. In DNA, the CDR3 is TGTGCCAGCAGCTTAGCGCAAACAGGGGCCGGCGGGGAGCTGTTTTTT. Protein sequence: CASSLAQTGAGGELFF.

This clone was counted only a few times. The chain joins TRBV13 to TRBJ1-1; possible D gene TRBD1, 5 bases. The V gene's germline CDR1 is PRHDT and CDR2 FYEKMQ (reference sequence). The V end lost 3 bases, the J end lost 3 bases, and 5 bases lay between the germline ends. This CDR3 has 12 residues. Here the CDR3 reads CASSFRDTEAFF. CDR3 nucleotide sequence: TGTGCCAGCAGCTTCAGGGACACTGAAGCTTTCTTT.

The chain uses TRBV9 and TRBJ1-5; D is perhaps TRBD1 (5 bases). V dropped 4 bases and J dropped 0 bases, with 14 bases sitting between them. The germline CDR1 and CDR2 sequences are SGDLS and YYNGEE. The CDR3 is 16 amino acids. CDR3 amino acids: CASSCRQGYSNQPQHF. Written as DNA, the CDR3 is TGTGCCAGCAGCTGCCGGCAGGGTTATAGCAATCAGCCCCAGCATTTT.

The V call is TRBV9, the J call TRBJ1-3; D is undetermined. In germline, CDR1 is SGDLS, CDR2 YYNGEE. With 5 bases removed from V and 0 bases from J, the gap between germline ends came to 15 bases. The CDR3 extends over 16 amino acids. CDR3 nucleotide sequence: TGTGCCAGCAGTTATGGAGGTTCTAGCTCTGGAAACACCATATATTTT. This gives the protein CASSYGGSSSGNTIYF.

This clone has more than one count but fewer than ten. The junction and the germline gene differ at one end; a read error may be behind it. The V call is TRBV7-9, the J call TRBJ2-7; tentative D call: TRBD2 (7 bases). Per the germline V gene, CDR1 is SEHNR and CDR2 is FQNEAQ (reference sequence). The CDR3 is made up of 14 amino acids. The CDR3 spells CSSSLGGGRNEQYF. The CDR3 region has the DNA TGTTCCAGCAGCTTAGGGGGGGGCAGAAACGAGCAGTACTTC. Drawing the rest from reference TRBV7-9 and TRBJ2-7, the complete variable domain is DTGVSQNPRHKITKRGQNVTFRCDPISEHNRLYWYRQTLGQGPEFLTYFQNEAQLEKSRLLSDRFSAERPKGSFSTLEIQRTEQGDSAMYLCSSSLGGGRNEQYFGPGTRLTVT.

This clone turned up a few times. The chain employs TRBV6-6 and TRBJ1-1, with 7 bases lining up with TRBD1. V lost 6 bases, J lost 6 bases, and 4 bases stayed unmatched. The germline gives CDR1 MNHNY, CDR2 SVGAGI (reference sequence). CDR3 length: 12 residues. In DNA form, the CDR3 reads TGTGCCAGCAGCGGACAGGATTCTGAAGCTTTCTTT. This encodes CASSGQDSEAFF.

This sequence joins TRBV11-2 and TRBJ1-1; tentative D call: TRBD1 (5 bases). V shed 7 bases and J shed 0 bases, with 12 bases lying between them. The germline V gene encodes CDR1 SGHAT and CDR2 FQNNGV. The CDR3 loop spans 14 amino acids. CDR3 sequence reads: CASTFGGMNTEAFF. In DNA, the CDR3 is TGTGCCAGCACCTTTGGGGGGATGAACACTGAAGCTTTCTTT. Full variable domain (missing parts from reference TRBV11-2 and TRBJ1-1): EAGVAQSPRYKIIEKRQSVAFWCNPISGHATLYWYQQILGQGPKLLIQFQNNGVVDDSQLPKDRFSAERLKGVDSTLKIQPAKLEDSAVYLCASTFGGMNTEAFFGQGTRLTVV.

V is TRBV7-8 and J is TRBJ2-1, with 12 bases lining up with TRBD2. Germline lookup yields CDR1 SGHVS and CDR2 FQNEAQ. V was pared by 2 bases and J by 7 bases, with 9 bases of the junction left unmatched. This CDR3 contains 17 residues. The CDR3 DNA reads TGTGCCAGCAGCTTATTTGCTAGCGGGGGGGCAGAGAATGAGCAGTTCTTC. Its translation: CASSLFASGGAENEQFF. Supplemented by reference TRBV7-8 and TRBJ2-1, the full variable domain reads GAGVSQSPRYKVAKRGQDVALRCDPISGHVSLFWYQQALGQGPEFLTYFQNEAQLDKSGLPSDRFFAERPEGSVSTLKIQRTQQEDSAVYLCASSLFASGGAENEQFFGPGTRLTVL.

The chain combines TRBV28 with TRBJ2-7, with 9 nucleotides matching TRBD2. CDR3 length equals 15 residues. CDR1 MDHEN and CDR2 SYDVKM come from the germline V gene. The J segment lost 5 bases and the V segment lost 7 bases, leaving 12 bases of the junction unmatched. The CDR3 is CASNPVAGGPHEQYF. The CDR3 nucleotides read TGTGCCAGCAATCCCGTCGCGGGAGGGCCCCACGAGCAGTACTTC.

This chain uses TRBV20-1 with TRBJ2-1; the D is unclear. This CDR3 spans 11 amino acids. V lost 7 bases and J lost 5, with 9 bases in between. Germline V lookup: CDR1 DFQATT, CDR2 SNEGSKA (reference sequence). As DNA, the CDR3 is TGCAGTGTACACAGAAACAATGAGCAGTTCTTC. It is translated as CSVHRNNEQFF.

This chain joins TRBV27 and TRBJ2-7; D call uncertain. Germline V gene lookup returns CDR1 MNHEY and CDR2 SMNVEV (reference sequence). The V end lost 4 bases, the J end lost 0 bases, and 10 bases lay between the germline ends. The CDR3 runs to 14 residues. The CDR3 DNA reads TGTGCCAGCAGTTACCGTCCGAGCTCCTACGAGCAGTACTTC. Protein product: CASSYRPSSYEQYF.

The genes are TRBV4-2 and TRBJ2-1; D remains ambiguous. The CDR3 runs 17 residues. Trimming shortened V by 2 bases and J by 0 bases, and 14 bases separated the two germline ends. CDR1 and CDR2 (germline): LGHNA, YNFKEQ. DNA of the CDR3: TGTGCCAGCAGCCAAACGCCCTTACAGAGCTCCTACAATGAGCAGTTCTTC. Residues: CASSQTPLQSSYNEQFF.

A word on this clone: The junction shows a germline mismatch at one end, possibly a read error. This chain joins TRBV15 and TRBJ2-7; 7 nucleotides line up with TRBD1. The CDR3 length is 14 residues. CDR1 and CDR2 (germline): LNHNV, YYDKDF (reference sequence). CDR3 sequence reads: CATSRERGLYEQYF. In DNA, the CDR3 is TGTGCCACCAGCCGAGAGAGGGGGCTCTACGAGCAGTACTTC. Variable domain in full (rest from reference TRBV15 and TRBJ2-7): DAMVIQNPRYQVTQFGKPVTLSCSQTLNHNVMYWYQQKSSQAPKLLFHYYDKDFNNEADTPDNFQSRRPNTSFCFLDIRSPGLGDTAMYLCATSRERGLYEQYFGPGTRLTVT.

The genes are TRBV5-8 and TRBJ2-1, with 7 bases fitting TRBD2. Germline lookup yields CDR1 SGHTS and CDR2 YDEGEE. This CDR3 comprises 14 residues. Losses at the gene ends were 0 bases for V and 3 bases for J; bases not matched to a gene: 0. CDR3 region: CASSLGGGYNEQFF. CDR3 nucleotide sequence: TGTGCCAGCAGCTTGGGGGGGGGCTACAATGAGCAGTTCTTC.

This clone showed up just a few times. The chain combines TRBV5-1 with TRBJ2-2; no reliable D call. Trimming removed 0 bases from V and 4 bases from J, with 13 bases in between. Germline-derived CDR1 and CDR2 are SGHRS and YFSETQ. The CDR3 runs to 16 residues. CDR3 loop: CASSLAQALGTGELFF. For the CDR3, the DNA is TGCGCCAGCAGCTTGGCCCAGGCCTTGGGCACCGGGGAGCTGTTTTTT. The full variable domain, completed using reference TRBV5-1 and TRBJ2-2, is KAGVTQTPRYLIKTRGQQVTLSCSPISGHRSVSWYQQTPGQGLQFLFEYFSETQRNKGNFPGRFSGRQFSNSRSEMNVSTLELGDSALYLCASSLAQALGTGELFFGEGSRLTVL.

CDR3 coding DNA: TGTGCCAGCAGCGGGGTAGCGGGAGGGGCCACTCATGAGCAGTTCTTC. Translated, it gives CASSGVAGGATHEQFF. V gene TRBV9 combines with J gene TRBJ2-1; 11 bases agree with TRBD2. V lost 3 bases and J lost 8; bases outside the gene matches: 10. CDR3 length equals 16 residues. CDR1 and CDR2 (germline): SGDLS, YYNGEE.

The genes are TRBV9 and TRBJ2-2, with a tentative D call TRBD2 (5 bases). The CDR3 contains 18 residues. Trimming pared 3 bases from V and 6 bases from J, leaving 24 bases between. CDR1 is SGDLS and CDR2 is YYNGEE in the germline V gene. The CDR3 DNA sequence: TGTGCCAGCAGCGGACTGGCGACTGAGGGAAGTGGGGCCGGGGAGCTGTTTTTT. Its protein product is CASSGLATEGSGAGELFF.

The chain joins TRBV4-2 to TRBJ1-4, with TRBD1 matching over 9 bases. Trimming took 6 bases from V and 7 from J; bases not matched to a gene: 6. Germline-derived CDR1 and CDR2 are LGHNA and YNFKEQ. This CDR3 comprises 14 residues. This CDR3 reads CASRLGQGGEKLFF. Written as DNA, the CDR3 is TGTGCCAGCAGACTGGGACAGGGTGGTGAAAAACTGTTTTTT.

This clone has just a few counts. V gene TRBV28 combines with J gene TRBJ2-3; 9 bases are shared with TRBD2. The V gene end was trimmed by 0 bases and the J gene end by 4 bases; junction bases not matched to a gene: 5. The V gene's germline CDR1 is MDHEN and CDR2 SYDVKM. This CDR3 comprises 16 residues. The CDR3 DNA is TGTGCCAGCAGTTTATGGGAGACTAGCGGCTCAGATACGCAGTATTTT. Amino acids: CASSLWETSGSDTQYF.

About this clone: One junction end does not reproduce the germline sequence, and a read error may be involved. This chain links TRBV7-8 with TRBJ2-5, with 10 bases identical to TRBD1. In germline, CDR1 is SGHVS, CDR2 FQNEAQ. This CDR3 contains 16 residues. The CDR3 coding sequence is TGTGCCAGCAGCCTAGCCGGGACAGGGGTTCCAGAGACCCAGTACTTC. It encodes CASSLAGTGVPETQYF. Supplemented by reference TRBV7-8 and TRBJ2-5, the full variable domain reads GAGVSQSPRYKVAKRGQDVALRCDPISGHVSLFWYQQALGQGPEFLTYFQNEAQLDKSGLPSDRFFAERPEGSVSTLKIQRTQQEDSAVYLCASSLAGTGVPETQYFGPGTRLLVL.

Here the CDR3 DNA reads TGTGCCAGTAGCCGACAGGGGCCAGGGAACTATGGCTACACCTTC. Its translation is CASSRQGPGNYGYTF. The rearrangement joins TRBV19 to TRBJ1-2; 8 bases match TRBD1. V trimming: 6 bases; J trimming: 2 bases; junction bases outside the gene matches: 8. CDR1 is LNHDA and CDR2 is SQIVND in the germline V gene (reference sequence). The CDR3 consists of 15 residues.

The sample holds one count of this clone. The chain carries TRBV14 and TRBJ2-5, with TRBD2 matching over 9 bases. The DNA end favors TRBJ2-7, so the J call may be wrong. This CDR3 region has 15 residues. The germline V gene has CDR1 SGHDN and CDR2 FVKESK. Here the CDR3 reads CASKRREGRLHEQYF. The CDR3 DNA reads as TGTGCCAGCAAACGGCGGGAGGGCCGGCTCCACGAGCAGTACTTC.

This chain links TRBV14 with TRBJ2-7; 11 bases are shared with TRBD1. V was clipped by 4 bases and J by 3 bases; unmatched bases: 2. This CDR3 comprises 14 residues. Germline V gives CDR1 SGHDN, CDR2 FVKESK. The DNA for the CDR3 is TGTGCCAGCAGCCCCGGGACAGGGGGCTACGAGCAGTACTTC. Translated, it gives CASSPGTGGYEQYF.

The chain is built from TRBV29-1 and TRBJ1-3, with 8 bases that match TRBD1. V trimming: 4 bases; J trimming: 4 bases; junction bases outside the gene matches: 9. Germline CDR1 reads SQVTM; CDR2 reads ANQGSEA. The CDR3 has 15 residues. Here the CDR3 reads CSVGWGTGPGNTIYF. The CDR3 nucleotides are TGCAGCGTTGGGTGGGGGACAGGCCCAGGAAACACCATATATTTT.